The rows below give T cell receptor beta chains drawn from one sample of a study of control samples from healthy donors and cancer patients. Using immunoSEQ multiplex PCR, the repertoire was profiled, and TCRdb retains in-frame clones only, with some absent. This repertoire shows about 150,000 clones, 89% found once; its top ten account for less than 5%. The sequencing input was blood. These receptors were obtained from a man aged 25-45 years in good health. CDR3s include the opening cysteine and the closing phenylalanine or tryptophan. The order of the fields is J gene, D gene, clone size, V gene, CDR3 DNA, CDR3 protein. A D gene is named only where the DNA matches it firmly. Clone sizes are given selectively: once, few, many, or a class where the clone is expanded.

TRBJ2-1 TRBD1 . TRBV19 TGTGCCAGTAGTATAGATTCCAGGGGGCGAATTGATTTTCACAATGAGCAGTTCTTC CASSIDSRGRIDFHNEQFF
TRBJ2-7 TRBD2 . TRBV6-5 TGTGCCAGCAGCCCCGGGGTAGCGGGATTCTACGAGCAGTACTTC CASSPGVAGFYEQYF
TRBJ2-7 . . TRBV12-3/TRBV12-4 TGTGCCAGCAGTTTGGACGGACCCTACGAGCAGTACTTC CASSLDGPYEQYF
TRBJ1-3 . . TRBV24-1 TGTGCCACCAGTGACCCCAGCTCTGGAAACACCATATATTTT CATSDPSSGNTIYF
TRBJ2-7 . . TRBV18 TGTGCCAGCTCACCAGCCGACAGAAGACCAGCTGAGGGGCAGTACTTC CASSPADRRPAEGQYF
TRBJ1-4 TRBD1 . TRBV9 TGTGCCAGCAGCCCAGGGACAGGGGAGGTGAGACGTGAAAAACTGTTTTTT CASSPGTGEVRREKLFF
TRBJ1-1 . . TRBV9 TGTGCCAGCAGCGTAGGTGGCGGGAGGCACGACACTGAAGCTTTCTTT CASSVGGGRHDTEAFF
TRBJ1-2 . . TRBV13 TGTGCCAGCAGCTTAGCCGGACCCCGCGCCAACTATGGCTACACCTTC CASSLAGPRANYGYTF
TRBJ2-3 TRBD2 . TRBV5-1 TGCGCCAGCAGCCTCCCCAGCGGGACTAGCACAGATACGCAGTATTTT CASSLPSGTSTDTQYF
TRBJ1-1 . . TRBV7-2 TGTGCCAGCAACCCTTTCACGGGCACTGAAGCTTTCTTT CASNPFTGTEAFF
TRBJ1-1 . . TRBV12-5 TGTGCTAGTGGTCCAGGGAGGACTGAAGCTTTCTTT CASGPGRTEAFF
TRBJ1-2 . few TRBV10-3 TGTGCCATCCGAAACACAGGGTCGACTAACTATGGCTACACCTTC CAIRNTGSTNYGYTF
TRBJ2-3 . once TRBV11-2 TGTGCCAGCAGCTTAAGTGGGTACACAGATACGCAGTATTTT CASSLSGYTDTQYF
TRBJ2-2 . . TRBV11-2 TGTGCCAGCAGCTTGAGGAGACAGCCGAACACCGGGGAGCTGTTTTTT CASSLRRQPNTGELFF
TRBJ1-5 TRBD1 . TRBV5-3 TGTGCCAGAAGCTTGGCTAGACAGGGGGCAGATCAGCCCCAGCATTTT CARSLARQGADQPQHF
TRBJ2-3 . . TRBV19 TGTGCCAGTAGTAGCCAGCGGGCCACAGATACGCAGTATTTT CASSSQRATDTQYF
TRBJ2-7 . . TRBV4-1 TGCGCCAGCAGCCAAGTTTTTGGTGGGGCCTACGAGCAGTACTTC CASSQVFGGAYEQYF
TRBJ1-2 TRBD1 . TRBV28 TGTGCCAGCAGTAGGGGGCAGGGGGACACCTATGGCTACACCTTC CASSRGQGDTYGYTF
TRBJ1-1 . once TRBV18 TGTGCCAGCTCCACCAACCCGGCCGGAACTGAAGCTTTCTTT CASSTNPAGTEAFF
TRBJ1-1 . . TRBV25-1 TGTGCCAGCAGTGAATGGGCAGGGACGGTGAACACTGAAGCTTTCTTT CASSEWAGTVNTEAFF
TRBJ2-5 . . TRBV24-1 TGTGCCACCAGTGACGCCGGGGGAGTTCAAGAGACCCAGTACTTC CATSDAGGVQETQYF
TRBJ1-1 . . TRBV7-9 TGTGCCAGCAGCCTTCTTGGTGGGCAAGGCACTGAAGCTTTCTTT CASSLLGGQGTEAFF
TRBJ1-1 . . TRBV2 TGTGCCAGCAGAGCAGGCCCTGAAGCTTTCTTT CASRAGPEAFF
TRBJ2-1 TRBD1 . TRBV7-3 TGTGCCAGCAGGTTACCCAACAGGGGCAATGAGCAGTTCTTC CASRLPNRGNEQFF
TRBJ2-7 . . TRBV6-6 TGTGCCAGCAGTTCTCCACAGCGGAAGGCCTACGAGCAGTACTTC CASSSPQRKAYEQYF
TRBJ2-7 . . TRBV25-1 TGTGCCAGCAGTGATATTTCAGGAGCCTACGAGCAGTACTTC CASSDISGAYEQYF
TRBJ2-5 TRBD1 . TRBV5-1 TGCGCCACCGCCCGGCTTTCAGGGGGAGAGACCCAGTACTTC CATARLSGGETQYF
TRBJ1-2 TRBD1 . TRBV23-1 TGCGCCAGCAGTCTCGCCGGGACAGGGGGGGACTACACCTTC CASSLAGTGGDYTF
TRBJ2-3 . . TRBV29-1 TGCAGCGTTGAAAGGGATAGAGATACGCAGTATTTT CSVERDRDTQYF
TRBJ2-5 . . TRBV5-3 TGTGCCAGAAGCCTAGAGAGGGAGACCCAGTACTTC CARSLERETQYF
TRBJ2-7 TRBD2 . TRBV19 TGTGCCAGTAGTTCGATAGCGGGAGGGTCTTACGAGCAGTACTTC CASSSIAGGSYEQYF
TRBJ2-7 . . TRBV19 TGTGCCAGTAGTATAGCCCTGGACAGCAGCTCCTACGAGCAGTACTTC CASSIALDSSSYEQYF
TRBJ2-5 . . TRBV5-5 TGTGCCAGCAGCTTAGGGGCAGAAGAGACCCAGTACTTC CASSLGAEETQYF
TRBJ1-2 . . TRBV24-1 TGTGCCACCAGTGATGGTGGCTATGGCTACACCTTC CATSDGGYGYTF
TRBJ2-5 TRBD2 . TRBV7-2 TGTGCCAGCAGCGGCACTAGCGTCCCCCAAGAGACCCGGTACTTC CASSGTSVPQETRYF
TRBJ1-6 TRBD1 . TRBV19 TGTGCCAGTAGTCCAAGACAGGGGCAGGTTTCACCCCTCCACTTT CASSPRQGQVSPLHF
TRBJ2-3 . . TRBV15 TGTGCCACCAGCAGAGAAGTGGCAGATACGCAGTATTTT CATSREVADTQYF
TRBJ2-7 . . TRBV11-3 TGTGCCAGCAGCCGTGTGACAGAGCCCTACGAGCAGTACTTC CASSRVTEPYEQYF
TRBJ1-6 . . TRBV3-1/TRBV3-2 TGTGCCAGCAGCCCCAGTGACGGGGGATATAATTCACCCCTCCACTTT CASSPSDGGYNSPLHF
TRBJ1-1 . . TRBV18 TGTGCCAGCTCACCACTTCCCGGGGGGGGTGCTGAAGCTTTCTTT CASSPLPGGGAEAFF
TRBJ2-5 . . TRBV5-4 TGTGCCAGCAGCTTGGGTAGCGGACAAGAGACCCAGTACTTC CASSLGSGQETQYF
TRBJ2-5 TRBD2 . TRBV27 TGTGCCAGCAGTCGTAGACTAGCGGCGAGCCAAGAGACCCAGTACTTC CASSRRLAASQETQYF
TRBJ1-6 . . TRBV4-1 TGCGCCAGCAGCCAAGTCGGGGCTAGAGGGAAAGATAATTCACCCCTCCACTTT CASSQVGARGKDNSPLHF
TRBJ1-5 TRBD1 few TRBV18 TGTGCCAGCTCACCGGGACAGGGGGACAATCAGCCCCAGCATTTT CASSPGQGDNQPQHF
TRBJ1-2 TRBD1 . TRBV19 TGTGCCAGTACCTCGACAGGGTATGGCTACACCTTC CASTSTGYGYTF
TRBJ2-3 . . TRBV29-1 TGCAGCGTCACGAGAGGGGACGGTGACCGCACAGATACGCAGTATTTT CSVTRGDGDRTDTQYF
TRBJ2-5 TRBD2 . TRBV4-2 TGTGCCAGCAGTCAGAGCGGGGAACAAGAGACCCAGTACTTC CASSQSGEQETQYF
TRBJ1-2 TRBD1 . TRBV28 TGTGCCAGCAGTGTCGACAGGGGTGGCTACACCTTC CASSVDRGGYTF
TRBJ1-6 . few TRBV4-1 TGCGCCAGCAGCCAAGTAGGGGGACGGGAAAATTCACCCCTCCACTTT CASSQVGGRENSPLHF
TRBJ2-5 TRBD1 . TRBV5-1 TGCGCCAGCAGCTTAGCAACACAGGGGATATTGGAGACCCAGTACTTC CASSLATQGILETQYF
TRBJ1-2 TRBD1 . TRBV5-4 TGTGCCAGCAGCCAGGGACAGGAAAGAAGCTACACCTTC CASSQGQERSYTF
TRBJ1-2 . once TRBV5-4 TGTGCCAGCAGCTTGGCAGGGACGGATGGCTACACCTTC CASSLAGTDGYTF
TRBJ2-5 . medium-sized TRBV12-3/TRBV12-4 TGTGCCAGCAGTCGCCCTCCCGGGGGGACCCAGTACTTC CASSRPPGGTQYF
TRBJ2-1 TRBD2 . TRBV2 TGTGCCAGCAGTGAAGCGAGGACTAGCGGGGGCGGGCAGTTCTTC CASSEARTSGGGQFF
TRBJ1-4 . . TRBV7-6 TGTGCCAGCAGCTTAGGCGCAGGGGCGTTTACTAATGAAAAACTGTTTTTT CASSLGAGAFTNEKLFF
TRBJ1-4 . . TRBV19 TGTGCCAGTAGTATAGATCGGACAGCCCCTAATGAAAAACTGTTTTTT CASSIDRTAPNEKLFF
TRBJ2-7 . . TRBV19 TGTGCCAGTAGTGCGAAGCTTTCTACGGAGCAGTACTTC CASSAKLSTEQYF
TRBJ2-3 . . TRBV6-5 TGTGCCAGCAGTTACTCGATTGGTGGCTTAGATACGCAGTATTTT CASSYSIGGLDTQYF
TRBJ2-7 TRBD2 . TRBV19 TGTGCCAGTAGTCCGGGACTAGCTATAGGGTACGAGCAGTACTTC CASSPGLAIGYEQYF
TRBJ2-3 . . TRBV27 TGTGCCAGCAGTGAGGGACGTCGCACAGATACGCAGTATTTT CASSEGRRTDTQYF